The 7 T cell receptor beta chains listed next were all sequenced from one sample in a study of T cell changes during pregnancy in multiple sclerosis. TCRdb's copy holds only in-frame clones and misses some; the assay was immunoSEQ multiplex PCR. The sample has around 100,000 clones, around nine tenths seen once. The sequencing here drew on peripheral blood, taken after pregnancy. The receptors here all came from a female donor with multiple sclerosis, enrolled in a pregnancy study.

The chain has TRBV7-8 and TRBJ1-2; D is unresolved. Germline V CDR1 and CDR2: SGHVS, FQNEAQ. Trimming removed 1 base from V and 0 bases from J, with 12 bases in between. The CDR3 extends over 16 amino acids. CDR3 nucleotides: TGTGCCAGCAGCTTAGTTTTTCGGGGATCTAACTATGGCTACACCTTC. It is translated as CASSLVFRGSNYGYTF.

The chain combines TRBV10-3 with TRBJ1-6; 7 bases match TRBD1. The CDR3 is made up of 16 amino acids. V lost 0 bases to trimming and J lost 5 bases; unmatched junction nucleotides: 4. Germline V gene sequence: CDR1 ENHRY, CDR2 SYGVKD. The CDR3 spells CAISESRDRNNSPLHF. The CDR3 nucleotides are TGTGCCATCAGTGAGTCGAGGGACAGAAATAATTCACCCCTCCACTTT.

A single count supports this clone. The CDR3 sequence is CASRRSGFYTEAFF. CDR3 nucleotide sequence: TGCGCCAGCAGGCGGTCTGGTTTCTACACTGAAGCTTTCTTT. This chain joins TRBV5-1 and TRBJ1-1; D is undetermined. The CDR3 spans 14 residues. V lost 5 bases and J lost 3, with 14 bases in between. Germline V CDR1 and CDR2: SGHRS, YFSETQ.

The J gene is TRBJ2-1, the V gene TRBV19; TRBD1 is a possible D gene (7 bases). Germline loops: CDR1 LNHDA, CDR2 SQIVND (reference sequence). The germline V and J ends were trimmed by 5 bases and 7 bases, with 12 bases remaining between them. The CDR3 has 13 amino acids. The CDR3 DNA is TGTGCCAGTAGTTGGGCAGGGGGGAATGAGCAGTTCTTC. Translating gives CASSWAGGNEQFF.

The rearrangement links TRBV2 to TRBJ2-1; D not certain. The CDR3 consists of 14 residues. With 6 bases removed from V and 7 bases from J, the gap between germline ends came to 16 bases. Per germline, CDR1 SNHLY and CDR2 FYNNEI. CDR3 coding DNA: TGTGCCAGCAGCGCCAGTGAGGTGCGGAATGAGCAGTTCTTC. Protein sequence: CASSASEVRNEQFF.

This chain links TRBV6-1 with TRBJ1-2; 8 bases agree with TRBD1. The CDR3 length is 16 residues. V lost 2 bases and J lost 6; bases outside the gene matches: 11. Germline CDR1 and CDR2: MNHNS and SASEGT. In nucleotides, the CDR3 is TGTGCCAGCAGTGAATGGACAGGGCTTAAAGTAGATGGCTACACCTTC. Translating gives CASSEWTGLKVDGYTF.

The CDR3 here is CAITRDSTYEQYF. The DNA of the CDR3 is TGTGCCATCACTAGGGACTCAACCTACGAGCAGTACTTC. The chain uses TRBV10-3 and TRBJ2-7, with D perhaps matching TRBD2 (6 bases). Trimming took 7 bases from V and 2 from J, leaving 12 bases between them. This CDR3 has 13 amino acids. CDR1 is ENHRY and CDR2 is SYGVKD in the germline V gene.